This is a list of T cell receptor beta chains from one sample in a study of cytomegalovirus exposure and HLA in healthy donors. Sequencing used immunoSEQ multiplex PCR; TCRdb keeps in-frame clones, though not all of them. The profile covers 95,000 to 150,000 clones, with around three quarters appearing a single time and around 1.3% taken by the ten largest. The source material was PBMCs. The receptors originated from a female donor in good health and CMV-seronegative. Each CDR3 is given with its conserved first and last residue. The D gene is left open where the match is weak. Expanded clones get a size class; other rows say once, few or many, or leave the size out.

DNA: TGCGCCAGCAGTTTATCTGGTAGGGGTGGCGAGACCCAGTACTTC
CDR3: CASSLSGRGGETQYF
D: .
size: few
V: TRBV10-2
J: TRBJ2-5

DNA: TGTGCCAGTAGTATTCCCGGGGAGAGGTCCTACAATGAGCAGTTCTTC
CDR3: CASSIPGERSYNEQFF
D: .
size: .
V: TRBV19
J: TRBJ2-1

DNA: TGCGCCAGCGGGACAGGGGGTCCCTACGAGCAGTACTTC
CDR3: CASGTGGPYEQYF
D: TRBD1
size: .
V: TRBV4-1
J: TRBJ2-7

DNA: TGCGCCAGCAGTCAATCGGGGACAGGGAGCGCGGAGACCCAGTACTTC
CDR3: CASSQSGTGSAETQYF
D: TRBD1
size: .
V: TRBV23-1
J: TRBJ2-5

DNA: TGTGCCAGCAGCAGCAGGGGTCGGGGAAACACCATATATTTT
CDR3: CASSSRGRGNTIYF
D: .
size: .
V: TRBV6-1
J: TRBJ1-3

DNA: TGTGCCAGCAGTGGCGGGGGGGGTTTCTACGAGCAGTACTTC
CDR3: CASSGGGGFYEQYF
D: TRBD2
size: .
V: TRBV25-1
J: TRBJ2-7

DNA: TGTGCCATCGCGGCGTTGGAGGAGACCTACGAGCAGTACTTC
CDR3: CAIAALEETYEQYF
D: .
size: once
V: TRBV10-3
J: TRBJ2-7

DNA: TGTGCCAGCAGCCCCACCGGAGGGGATGGCTCCTACGAGCAGTACTTC
CDR3: CASSPTGGDGSYEQYF
D: .
size: .
V: TRBV5-4
J: TRBJ2-7

DNA: TGTGCCAGCAGTGAAGGGAGAAAGCAGTACTTC
CDR3: CASSEGRKQYF
D: .
size: few
V: TRBV2
J: TRBJ2-7

DNA: TGCGCCAGCAGCCATCCTTACAGGAATTCCGCAACTAATGAAAAACTGTTTTTT
CDR3: CASSHPYRNSATNEKLFF
D: .
size: .
V: TRBV4-1
J: TRBJ1-4

DNA: TGTGCCAGCAGCTTGGACAAATCTGAAAAACTGTTTTTT
CDR3: CASSLDKSEKLFF
D: .
size: .
V: TRBV5-4
J: TRBJ1-4

DNA: TGTGCCAGCAGTTCTCAGGGGAGCAATCAGCCCCAGCATTTT
CDR3: CASSSQGSNQPQHF
D: .
size: .
V: TRBV6-1
J: TRBJ1-5

DNA: TGTGCCTGGAGTTTCGGACAGGGCTACGAGCAGTACTTC
CDR3: CAWSFGQGYEQYF
D: TRBD1
size: .
V: TRBV30
J: TRBJ2-7

DNA: TGTGCCAGCAGCGAGAAGTACGAGCAGTACTTC
CDR3: CASSEKYEQYF
D: .
size: .
V: TRBV2
J: TRBJ2-7

DNA: TGTGCCTGGAGCGCAGGGGATAATTCACCCCTCCACTTT
CDR3: CAWSAGDNSPLHF
D: .
size: .
V: TRBV30
J: TRBJ1-6

DNA: TGTGCCAGCAGTTCTCGGACAGGGGTTGAAGCTTTCTTT
CDR3: CASSSRTGVEAFF
D: TRBD1
size: .
V: TRBV28
J: TRBJ1-1

DNA: TGTGCCAGTAGTATAGGTGGGCCTATTGGCTACACCTTC
CDR3: CASSIGGPIGYTF
D: .
size: .
V: TRBV19
J: TRBJ1-2

DNA: TGTGCCAGCAGCTTGAACTCGAGGGCAGATACGCAGTATTTT
CDR3: CASSLNSRADTQYF
D: .
size: .
V: TRBV13
J: TRBJ2-3

DNA: TGTGCCAGCTCGCGGACAGGGGGGGCTGGCGGGGAGCTGTTTTTT
CDR3: CASSRTGGAGGELFF
D: TRBD1
size: .
V: TRBV2
J: TRBJ2-2

DNA: TGTGCCAGCAGCTTAAAGGGAAAGGGAGAATTAGCCAAAAACATTCAGTACTTC
CDR3: CASSLKGKGELAKNIQYF
D: .
size: .
V: TRBV11-2
J: TRBJ2-4

DNA: TGTGCCACTACAGGGCTGTCCTCCTACGAGCAGTACTTC
CDR3: CATTGLSSYEQYF
D: .
size: .
V: TRBV2
J: TRBJ2-7

DNA: TGCGCCAGCAGCTCGGGACTAGCGGGATCCGATACGCAGTATTTT
CDR3: CASSSGLAGSDTQYF
D: TRBD2
size: .
V: TRBV5-1
J: TRBJ2-3

DNA: TGCGCCAGCAGCTCCCATGGGACGGGGGAGACTGAAGCTTTCTTT
CDR3: CASSSHGTGETEAFF
D: .
size: .
V: TRBV4-1
J: TRBJ1-1

DNA: TGCAGCGTTCCGGCGGGAGAAGAGACCCAGTACTTC
CDR3: CSVPAGEETQYF
D: TRBD2
size: .
V: TRBV29-1
J: TRBJ2-5

DNA: TGTGCCAGCTCACCGGACAGCAACGAGCAGTACTTC
CDR3: CASSPDSNEQYF
D: .
size: .
V: TRBV18
J: TRBJ2-7

DNA: TGTGCCAGCAGCTTAGAGGGTCTTTTGGACAGAAACACCGGGGAGCTGTTTTTT
CDR3: CASSLEGLLDRNTGELFF
D: .
size: .
V: TRBV13
J: TRBJ2-2

DNA: TGTGCCAGCAGCTCCACCGGGACAGTTATTGGCACAGATACGCAGTATTTT
CDR3: CASSSTGTVIGTDTQYF
D: TRBD1
size: .
V: TRBV11-2
J: TRBJ2-3

DNA: TGTGCCAGCAGCCTCGGACTAGCGGGAGGAGAGACCCAGTACTTC
CDR3: CASSLGLAGGETQYF
D: TRBD2
size: .
V: TRBV7-3
J: TRBJ2-5

DNA: TGCGCCAGCAGCGAAACTAGCGGGGAGACCCAGTACTTC
CDR3: CASSETSGETQYF
D: TRBD2
size: .
V: TRBV10-1
J: TRBJ2-5

DNA: TGTGCCATCAGTGAGGCGGGACAGGGGAATTCACCCCTCCACTTT
CDR3: CAISEAGQGNSPLHF
D: TRBD1
size: few
V: TRBV10-3
J: TRBJ1-6

DNA: TGTGCCAGCAGCTTAGGACAGGTCCCCACATATACGCAGTATTTT
CDR3: CASSLGQVPTYTQYF
D: .
size: .
V: TRBV7-8
J: TRBJ2-3

DNA: TGTGCCACCAGCAGACAGTCGGGCAGGGGGCTTTTATACGAGCAGTACTTC
CDR3: CATSRQSGRGLLYEQYF
D: TRBD1
size: .
V: TRBV15
J: TRBJ2-7

DNA: TGTGCCAGCAGCGCAAGGACAGGGGGCGGGAAGACCCAGTACTTC
CDR3: CASSARTGGGKTQYF
D: TRBD1
size: .
V: TRBV2
J: TRBJ2-5

DNA: TGCGCCAGCAGCTTGGACAGGGTCTCTGGGGCCAACGTCCTGACTTTC
CDR3: CASSLDRVSGANVLTF
D: .
size: .
V: TRBV5-1
J: TRBJ2-6

DNA: TGTGCCAGCAGCCCACTGAGCGGGAGTTACGAGCAGTACTTC
CDR3: CASSPLSGSYEQYF
D: TRBD2
size: once
V: TRBV7-9
J: TRBJ2-7

DNA: TGTGCCAGCAGCTCCGGGACTAACAATGAGCAGTTCTTC
CDR3: CASSSGTNNEQFF
D: TRBD2
size: once
V: TRBV7-3
J: TRBJ2-1

DNA: TGTTCCAGCAGCTTAGCGGCGGGCGGGGGGTATGGCTACACCTTC
CDR3: CSSSLAAGGGYGYTF
D: .
size: .
V: TRBV7-9
J: TRBJ1-2

DNA: TGCGCCAGCAGCTTGGTCGGTAATTCACCCCTCCACTTT
CDR3: CASSLVGNSPLHF
D: .
size: .
V: TRBV5-1
J: TRBJ1-6

DNA: TGTGCCTGGAGTGTATTCTCCGGGGAGCTGTTTTTT
CDR3: CAWSVFSGELFF
D: .
size: .
V: TRBV30
J: TRBJ2-2

DNA: TGTGCCAGCAGCTTGGGTCTTTGGCTCTACGAGCAGTACTTC
CDR3: CASSLGLWLYEQYF
D: .
size: .
V: TRBV5-5
J: TRBJ2-7

DNA: TGTGCCAGCCAATCCCGACAGGGATTGAACACCATATATTTT
CDR3: CASQSRQGLNTIYF
D: TRBD1
size: .
V: TRBV6-1
J: TRBJ1-3

DNA: TGTGCCAGCAGCCAGGGGGCTAGCGGAGCCTACAATGAGCAGTTCTTC
CDR3: CASSQGASGAYNEQFF
D: .
size: once
V: TRBV5-4
J: TRBJ2-1

DNA: TGTGCCAGCAGCCAAGAGGGAGGATGGGGGAAGAGAGGCTACACCTTC
CDR3: CASSQEGGWGKRGYTF
D: .
size: .
V: TRBV4-2
J: TRBJ1-2

DNA: TGTGCCAGCAGCTTAGCCTTGCCCGAGCAGTACTTC
CDR3: CASSLALPEQYF
D: .
size: .
V: TRBV7-2
J: TRBJ2-7

DNA: TGTGCCAGTAGTATCGGTGGTCAGCCCCAGCATTTT
CDR3: CASSIGGQPQHF
D: .
size: .
V: TRBV19
J: TRBJ1-5

DNA: TGTGCCAGCACCGGGACATCTTCCTACGAGCAGTACTTC
CDR3: CASTGTSSYEQYF
D: .
size: .
V: TRBV21-1
J: TRBJ2-7

DNA: TGTGCCAACCAGGACAGGGGCACCGGGGAGCTGTTTTTT
CDR3: CANQDRGTGELFF
D: TRBD1
size: .
V: TRBV9
J: TRBJ2-2

DNA: TGCGCCAGCAGCTTCAGGGAGGCGGACTATGGCTACACCTTC
CDR3: CASSFREADYGYTF
D: .
size: .
V: TRBV5-1
J: TRBJ1-2

DNA: TGCGCCAGCAGAAGGGACAGAAACTATGGCTACACCTTC
CDR3: CASRRDRNYGYTF
D: TRBD1
size: once
V: TRBV5-1
J: TRBJ1-2

DNA: TGTGCCTGGAGAACCGGGAGTAATGAAAAACTGTTTTTT
CDR3: CAWRTGSNEKLFF
D: .
size: .
V: TRBV30
J: TRBJ1-4

DNA: TGTGCCATCAGTGAGCGCCCAGACAATGAGCAGTTCTTC
CDR3: CAISERPDNEQFF
D: .
size: few
V: TRBV10-3
J: TRBJ2-1

DNA: TGTGCCTGTCTCTGGACAGCCGATAGCAATCAGCCCCAGCATTTT
CDR3: CACLWTADSNQPQHF
D: .
size: .
V: TRBV6-1
J: TRBJ1-5

DNA: TGCGCCAGCAGCTTGAGGGTAGCGGGAGCTACTGGGGCCCAGTACTTC
CDR3: CASSLRVAGATGAQYF
D: TRBD2
size: .
V: TRBV5-1
J: TRBJ2-5

DNA: TGTGCCAGCACTCCAGGGGCTCTATGGTCCGGGGAGCTGTTTTTT
CDR3: CASTPGALWSGELFF
D: .
size: .
V: TRBV7-8
J: TRBJ2-2

DNA: TGTGCCAGCAGACAGACTAGTTACAATGAGCAGTTCTTC
CDR3: CASRQTSYNEQFF
D: .
size: .
V: TRBV11-2
J: TRBJ2-1

DNA: TGCGCCAGCAGCCAAAACTTAGGGGACAGCACCTACGAGCAGTACTTC
CDR3: CASSQNLGDSTYEQYF
D: TRBD1
size: .
V: TRBV4-1
J: TRBJ2-7

DNA: TGTGCCAGCAGAACACAGGATAACACTGAAGCTTTCTTT
CDR3: CASRTQDNTEAFF
D: .
size: .
V: TRBV28
J: TRBJ1-1

DNA: TGTGCCAGCAGTCGGTCAGGGACTCTCACCCAGTACTTC
CDR3: CASSRSGTLTQYF
D: .
size: .
V: TRBV6-5
J: TRBJ2-5

DNA: TGCAGCGTTTCCGACAACCCCGGCGCAAACTATGGCTACACCTTC
CDR3: CSVSDNPGANYGYTF
D: .
size: .
V: TRBV29-1
J: TRBJ1-2